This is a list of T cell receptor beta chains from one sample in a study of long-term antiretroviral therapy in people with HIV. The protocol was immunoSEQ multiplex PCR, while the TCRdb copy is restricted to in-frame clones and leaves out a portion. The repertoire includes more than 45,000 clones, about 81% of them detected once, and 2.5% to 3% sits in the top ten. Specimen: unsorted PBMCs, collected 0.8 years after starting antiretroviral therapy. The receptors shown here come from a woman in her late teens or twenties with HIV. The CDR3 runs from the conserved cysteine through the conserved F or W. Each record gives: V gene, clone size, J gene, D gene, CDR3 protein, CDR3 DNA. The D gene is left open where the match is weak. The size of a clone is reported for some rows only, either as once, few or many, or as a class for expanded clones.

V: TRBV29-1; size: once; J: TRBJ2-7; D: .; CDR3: CSVEWDTDYEQYF; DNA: TGCAGCGTTGAATGGGACACTGACTACGAGCAGTACTTC
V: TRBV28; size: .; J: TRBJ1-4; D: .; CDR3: CASSRRVRRANEKLFF; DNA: TGTGCCAGCAGCCGCCGGGTGCGTCGGGCTAATGAAAAACTGTTTTTT
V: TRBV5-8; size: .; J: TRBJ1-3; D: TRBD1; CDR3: CASSLDRGNGGNTIYF; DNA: TGTGCCAGCAGCTTGGACAGGGGGAATGGTGGAAACACCATATATTTT
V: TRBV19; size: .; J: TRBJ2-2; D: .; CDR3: CASSIEGGGNTGELFF; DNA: TGTGCCAGTAGTATAGAGGGGGGAGGGAACACCGGGGAGCTGTTTTTT
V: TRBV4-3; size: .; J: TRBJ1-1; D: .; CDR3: CASSQEGLGSTEAFF; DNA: TGCGCCAGCAGCCAAGAGGGCTTGGGTAGCACTGAAGCTTTCTTT
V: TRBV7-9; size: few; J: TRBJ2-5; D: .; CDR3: CASSLEQQETQYF; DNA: TGTGCCAGCAGCTTAGAACAGCAAGAGACCCAGTACTTC
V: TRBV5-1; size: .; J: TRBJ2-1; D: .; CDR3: CASSSDSSSYNEQFF; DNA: TGCGCCAGCAGCTCAGACAGTAGCTCCTACAATGAGCAGTTCTTC
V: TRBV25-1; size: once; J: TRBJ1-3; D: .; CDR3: CASSELLGSGNTIYF; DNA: TGTGCCAGCAGTGAATTATTAGGGTCTGGAAACACCATATATTTT
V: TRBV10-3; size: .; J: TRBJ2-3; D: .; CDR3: CAISAGNTQYF; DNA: TGTGCCATCAGTGCGGGGAATACGCAGTATTTT
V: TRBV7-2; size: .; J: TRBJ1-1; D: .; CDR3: CASSLYGSLNTEAFF; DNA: TGTGCCAGCAGCTTATACGGCAGTCTGAACACTGAAGCTTTCTTT
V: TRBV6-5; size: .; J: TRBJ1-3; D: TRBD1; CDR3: CASSSGQLNSGNTIYF; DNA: TGTGCCAGCAGTTCGGGACAGTTAAACTCTGGAAACACCATATATTTT
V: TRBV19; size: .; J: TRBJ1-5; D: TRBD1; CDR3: CASTRTGGGNQPQHF; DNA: TGTGCCAGTACACGGACAGGGGGAGGGAATCAGCCCCAGCATTTT
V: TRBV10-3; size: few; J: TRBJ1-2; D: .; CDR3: CAISEAGGNTWNYGYTF; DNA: TGTGCCATCAGTGAGGCGGGTGGAAACACCTGGAACTATGGCTACACCTTC
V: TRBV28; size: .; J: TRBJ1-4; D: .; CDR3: CASSDVNEKLFF; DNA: TGTGCCAGCAGTGACGTTAATGAAAAACTGTTTTTT
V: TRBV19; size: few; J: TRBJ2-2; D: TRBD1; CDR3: CASSLDRQAGELFF; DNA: TGTGCCAGTAGTTTGGACAGGCAAGCCGGGGAGCTGTTTTTT
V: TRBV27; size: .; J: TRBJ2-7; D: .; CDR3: CASSPNIRNYETGHEQYF; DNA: TGTGCCAGCAGTCCGAATATTAGAAACTACGAGACAGGACACGAGCAGTACTTC
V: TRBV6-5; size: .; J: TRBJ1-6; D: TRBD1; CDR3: CASSLWTGNNSPLHF; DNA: TGTGCCAGCAGTTTATGGACAGGCAATAATTCACCCCTCCACTTT
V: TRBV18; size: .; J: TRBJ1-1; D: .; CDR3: CASSPLQMNTEAFF; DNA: TGTGCCAGCTCACCTTTACAGATGAACACTGAAGCTTTCTTT
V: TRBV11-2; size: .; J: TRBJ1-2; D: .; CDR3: CASSPRTDLGYTF; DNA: TGTGCCAGCAGCCCGAGGACAGACCTCGGCTACACCTTC
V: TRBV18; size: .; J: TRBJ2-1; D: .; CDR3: CASSQTSSSYNEQFF; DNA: TGTGCCAGCTCACAGACGTCCTCTTCCTACAATGAGCAGTTCTTC
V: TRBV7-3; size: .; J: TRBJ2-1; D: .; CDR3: CASSLRLADEQFF; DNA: TGTGCCAGCAGCTTAAGGCTTGCCGATGAGCAGTTCTTC
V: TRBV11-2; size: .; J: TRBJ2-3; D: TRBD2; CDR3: CASSALATSGRDTQYF; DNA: TGTGCCAGCAGCGCTCTCGCGACTAGCGGGAGAGATACGCAGTATTTT
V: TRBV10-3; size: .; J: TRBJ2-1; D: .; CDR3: CAISYGPRNEQFF; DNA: TGTGCCATCAGCTACGGACCTCGCAATGAGCAGTTCTTC
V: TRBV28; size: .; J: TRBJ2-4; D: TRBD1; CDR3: CASSPTGGTKNIQYF; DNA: TGTGCCAGCAGTCCGACAGGGGGAACCAAAAACATTCAGTACTTC
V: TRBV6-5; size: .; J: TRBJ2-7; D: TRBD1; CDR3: CASSSGTGKGREQYF; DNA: TGTGCCAGCAGTTCCGGGACAGGGAAGGGTCGGGAGCAGTACTTC
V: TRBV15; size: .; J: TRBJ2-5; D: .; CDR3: CATSTWQVETQYF; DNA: TGTGCCACCAGCACGTGGCAGGTAGAGACCCAGTACTTC
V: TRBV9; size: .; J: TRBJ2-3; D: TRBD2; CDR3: CASSILAGVGSDTQYF; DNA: TGTGCCAGCAGCATTTTAGCGGGAGTGGGCTCAGATACGCAGTATTTT
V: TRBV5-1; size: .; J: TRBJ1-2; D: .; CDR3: CASSGRAGGGGYTF; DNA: TGCGCCAGCAGCGGAAGGGCTGGCGGTGGTGGCTACACCTTC
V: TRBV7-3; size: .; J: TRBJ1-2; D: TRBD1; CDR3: CASSPNRGLGYGYTF; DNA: TGTGCCAGCAGCCCGAACAGGGGGCTAGGCTATGGCTACACCTTC
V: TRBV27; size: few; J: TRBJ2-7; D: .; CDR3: CASSLLGEQYF; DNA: TGTGCCAGCAGTTTATTGGGCGAGCAGTACTTC
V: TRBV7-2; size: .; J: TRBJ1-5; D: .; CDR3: CASSLLSNQPQHF; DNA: TGTGCCAGCAGCTTACTGAGCAATCAGCCCCAGCATTTT
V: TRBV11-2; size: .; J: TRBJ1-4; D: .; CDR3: CASSRRVGEKLFF; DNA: TGTGCCAGCAGCCGGAGGGTCGGGGAAAAACTGTTTTTT
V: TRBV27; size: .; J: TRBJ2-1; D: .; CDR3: CASSESTNSYNEQFF; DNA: TGTGCCAGCAGCGAAAGCACGAACTCCTACAATGAGCAGTTCTTC
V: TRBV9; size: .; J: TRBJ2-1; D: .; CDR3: CASSVDIGWNEQFF; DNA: TGTGCCAGCAGCGTAGATATAGGTTGGAATGAGCAGTTCTTC
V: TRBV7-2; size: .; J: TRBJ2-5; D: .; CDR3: CASSREPTPTGETQYF; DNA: TGTGCCAGCAGCCGCGAACCGACCCCGACGGGGGAGACCCAGTACTTC
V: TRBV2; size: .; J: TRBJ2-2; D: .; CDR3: CASSDAIRTNTGELFF; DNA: TGTGCCAGCAGTGACGCAATCAGGACGAACACCGGGGAGCTGTTTTTT
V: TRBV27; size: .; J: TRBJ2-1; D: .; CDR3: CASSPVGRGPYNEQFF; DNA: TGTGCCAGCAGCCCCGTCGGGCGGGGGCCCTACAATGAGCAGTTCTTC
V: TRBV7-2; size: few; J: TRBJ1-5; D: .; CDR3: CASSLSRGSNQPQHF; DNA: TGTGCCAGCAGCTTGTCGCGGGGTAGCAATCAGCCCCAGCATTTT
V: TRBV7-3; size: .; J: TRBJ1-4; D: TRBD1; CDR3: CASSRGYRGSGTNEKLFF; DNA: TGTGCCAGCAGCCGAGGGTACAGGGGTTCCGGGACTAATGAAAAACTGTTTTTT
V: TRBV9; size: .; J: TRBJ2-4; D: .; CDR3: CASSSGLAKNIQYF; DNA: TGTGCCAGCAGCTCTGGCCTAGCCAAAAACATTCAGTACTTC
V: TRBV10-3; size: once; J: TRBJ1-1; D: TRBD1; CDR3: CAISESGTGGHTEAFF; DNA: TGTGCCATCAGTGAGTCGGGGACAGGGGGGCACACTGAAGCTTTCTTT